The 22 T cell receptor beta chains below were found in one sample sequenced in a study of cytomegalovirus exposure and HLA in healthy donors. The PCR ran on 60 Vbeta and 13 Jbeta primers. The table came from immunoSEQ multiplex PCR; TCRdb's copy has only in-frame clones and leaves some out. The sample holds 100,000 or so clones; 75% to 90% are singletons and the top ten take 3.5% to 5%. The specimen was PBMCs. Receptor source: a man under 40 in good health and CMV-seronegative.

This chain links TRBV5-1 with TRBJ2-5; 8 bases agree with TRBD2. The trim removed 2 bases at V and 4 bases at J, leaving 7 bases unmatched. The CDR3 runs 15 residues. Germline-derived CDR1 and CDR2 are SGHRS and YFSETQ. CDR3 loop: CASSLLAAEGETQYF. Here the CDR3 DNA reads TGCGCCAGCAGCTTACTAGCGGCAGAGGGAGAGACCCAGTACTTC.

The chain combines TRBV18 with TRBJ1-4, with 7 bases matching TRBD1. The CDR3 extends over 14 amino acids. The V and J ends lost 6 bases and 8 bases, in that order; junction bases with no gene match: 9. Germline CDR1 is KGHSH and CDR2 is LQKENI. For the CDR3, the DNA is TGTGCCAGCTCGCCGACAGGGATCTGGGAAAAACTGTTTTTT. Its translation is CASSPTGIWEKLFF.

The V gene is TRBV7-2, the J gene TRBJ1-2, with D unresolved. Germline assignment: CDR1 SGHTA and CDR2 FQGNSA. This CDR3 has 13 residues. The germline V and J ends were trimmed by 4 bases and 4 bases, with 10 bases remaining between them. This CDR3 reads CASSSPTGYGYTF. In DNA form, the CDR3 reads TGTGCCAGCAGCTCCCCGACGGGCTATGGCTACACCTTC.

This clone has just one count. A read error may account for a junction end that differs from germline. The rearrangement uses TRBV9 and TRBJ2-7; no clear D gene. The CDR3 length is 12 residues. Per the germline V gene, CDR1 is SGDLS and CDR2 is YYNGEE. The CDR3 sequence: CASSVAVDRLRF. The CDR3 DNA reads as TGTGCCAGCAGCGTAGCTGTGGATCGGTTGAGGTTC.

This rearrangement joins TRBV30 to TRBJ2-1, with 8 bases that match TRBD1. J lost 5 bases, V lost 0 bases, and 6 bases had no gene match. The CDR3 spans 15 residues. Germline assignment: CDR1 GTSNPN and CDR2 SVGIG (reference sequence). This chain's CDR3 is CAWSVLGGQDNEQFF. The CDR3 region has the DNA TGTGCCTGGAGTGTACTTGGGGGACAGGACAATGAGCAGTTCTTC.

This chain links TRBV5-6 with TRBJ2-5; TRBD1 might be the D (6 bases). The CDR3 contains 13 residues. CDR1 SGHDT and CDR2 YYEEEE come from the germline V gene. V lost 4 bases, J lost 4 bases, and 11 bases lay in between. The CDR3 DNA reads TGTGCCAGCAGCCAGGACAGCCGAGAGACCCAGTACTTC. Translating it yields CASSQDSRETQYF.

The gene calls are TRBV28 and TRBJ1-2, with D perhaps matching TRBD1 (5 bases). Trimming took 6 bases from V and 5 from J, leaving 16 bases between them. Germline CDR1 and CDR2: MDHEN and SYDVKM. The CDR3 has 14 amino acids. The CDR3 loop reads CASSAAPGSYGYTF. The CDR3 DNA is TGTGCCAGCAGCGCCGCCCCAGGGTCATATGGCTACACCTTC.

The chain is built from TRBV19 and TRBJ2-7; 9 bases match TRBD2. This CDR3 comprises 14 residues. The J segment lost 4 bases and the V segment lost 2 bases, leaving 3 bases of the junction unmatched. Germline V gene data show CDR1 as LNHDA and CDR2 as SQIVND (reference sequence). The CDR3 nucleotides read TGTGCCAGTAGTATAAGCGGGAGGACTTACGAGCAGTACTTC. This sequence encodes CASSISGRTYEQYF. Full variable domain (remainder filled in from reference TRBV19 and TRBJ2-7): DGGITQSPKYLFRKEGQNVTLSCEQNLNHDAMYWYRQDPGQGLRLIYYSQIVNDFQKGDIAEGYSVSREKKESFPLTVTSAQKNPTAFYLCASSISGRTYEQYFGPGTRLTVT.

This chain connects TRBV30 to TRBJ2-5, with D perhaps TRBD1 (5 bases). Germline V lookup: CDR1 GTSNPN, CDR2 SVGIG (reference sequence). V was clipped by 0 bases and J by 1 base, with 6 bases between them. The length of the CDR3 is 13 residues. The CDR3 is CAWSVGAQETQYF. In DNA form, the CDR3 reads TGTGCCTGGAGTGTTGGGGCCCAAGAGACCCAGTACTTC.

The rearrangement links TRBV2 to TRBJ2-1; tentative D call: TRBD1 (6 bases). Trimming took 7 bases from V and 8 from J, leaving 21 bases between them. Germline values: CDR1 SNHLY, CDR2 FYNNEI. The CDR3 sequence is 15 residues long. This CDR3 is CASNLGGRQFDEQFF. CDR3 nucleotides: TGTGCCAGCAACTTAGGGGGAAGGCAGTTCGATGAGCAGTTCTTC.

This rearrangement joins TRBV10-1 to TRBJ1-1; maybe TRBD1 (5 bases). The CDR3 sequence is 14 residues long. Per germline, CDR1 WNHNN and CDR2 SYGVQD (reference sequence). Trimming stripped 5 bases from V and 6 bases from J, with 16 bases between. DNA of the CDR3: TGCGCCAGCAGTCACCAAGACAGCACCCCTGAAGCTTTCTTT. Protein product: CASSHQDSTPEAFF.

The chain has TRBV5-5 and TRBJ2-5, with 8 bases lining up with TRBD2. The CDR3 runs 16 residues. The germline V gene encodes CDR1 SGHKS and CDR2 YYEKEE (reference sequence). Trimming at V came to 4 bases and at J to 5 bases, leaving 13 bases not matched to a gene. CDR3 in DNA: TGTGCCAGCAGCCCCCGGGGAGCGGGAGTGACGGAGACCCAGTACTTC. Amino acid sequence: CASSPRGAGVTETQYF.

V is TRBV5-4 and J is TRBJ2-7; D perhaps matches TRBD1 (5 bases). The CDR3 consists of 12 residues. Germline V gene lookup returns CDR1 SGHNT and CDR2 YYREEE (reference sequence). Trimming shortened V by 0 bases and J by 6 bases, and 7 bases separated the two germline ends. CDR3 in amino acids: CASSLATGEQYF. The CDR3, as DNA: TGTGCCAGCAGCTTGGCCACAGGCGAGCAGTACTTC.

The chain links TRBV6-1 to TRBJ1-3; 9 bases line up with TRBD1. The trim removed 3 bases at V and 2 bases at J, leaving 2 bases unmatched. There are 15 residues in the CDR3. Germline V lookup: CDR1 MNHNS, CDR2 SASEGT. As DNA, the CDR3 is TGTGCCAGCAGTGACGGGACAGGGCCTGGAAACACCATATATTTT. It yields the protein CASSDGTGPGNTIYF.

The chain uses TRBV2 and TRBJ1-5; 7 bases match TRBD1. V shed 7 bases, J shed 0 bases, and the junction held 9 bases outside the gene matches. This CDR3 spans 16 amino acids. CDR1 is SNHLY and CDR2 is FYNNEI in the germline V gene. Written as DNA, the CDR3 is TGTGCCAGCAAAAGGGACAGAACCTTTAGCAATCAGCCCCAGCATTTT. Translating it yields CASKRDRTFSNQPQHF. Full variable domain (rest looked up from reference TRBV2 and TRBJ1-5): EPEVTQTPSHQVTQMGQEVILRCVPISNHLYFYWYRQILGQKVEFLVSFYNNEISEKSEIFDDQFSVERPDGSNFTLKIRSTKLEDSAMYFCASKRDRTFSNQPQHFGDGTRLSIL.

V is TRBV7-9 and J is TRBJ2-5; the D gene is possibly TRBD2 (6 bases). In germline, CDR1 is SEHNR, CDR2 FQNEAQ (reference sequence). The CDR3 runs 16 residues. The V gene lost 0 bases and the J gene lost 5 bases, with 16 bases spanning the gap. This chain's CDR3 is CASSLASGSTGETQYF. CDR3 coding DNA: TGTGCCAGCAGCTTAGCATCCGGGAGCACGGGGGAGACCCAGTACTTC.

This clone was detected once. J is TRBJ2-4 and V is TRBV30; TRBD1 matches 7 bases. The CDR3 length is 15 residues. V trimming: 1 base; J trimming: 5 bases; junction bases outside the gene matches: 8. CDR1 GTSNPN and CDR2 SVGIG come from the germline V gene (reference sequence). The CDR3 nucleotides are TGTGCCTGGAGTGCGTACAGGGGACCCCAAAACATTCAGTACTTC. As protein: CAWSAYRGPQNIQYF.

This clone was counted a few times. In nucleotides, the CDR3 is TGTGCCAGCAGTGAGGAACTGAGGGATATGGGGCAGTTCTTC. Protein sequence: CASSEELRDMGQFF. This chain uses TRBV2 with TRBJ2-1, with D possibly TRBD2 on 5 matching bases. CDR1 is SNHLY and CDR2 is FYNNEI in the germline V gene. This CDR3 is 14 amino acids long. V was clipped by 3 bases and J by 12 bases, with 18 bases between them.

This clone showed up just a few times. The rearrangement links TRBV27 to TRBJ2-1; perhaps TRBD2 as D (7 bases). From germline, CDR1 is MNHEY and CDR2 SMNVEV (reference sequence). The CDR3 length is 15 residues. The V end was cut by 5 bases, the J end by 4 bases, with 15 bases between. The CDR3 loop is CASSRGGGGYNEQFF. The CDR3 DNA follows: TGTGCCAGCAGTAGGGGGGGTGGAGGTTACAATGAGCAGTTCTTC.

The J gene is TRBJ2-7, the V gene TRBV6-5, with 9 bases fitting TRBD2. The CDR3 has 15 residues. Trimming removed 1 base from V and 3 bases from J; junction bases left unmatched: 4. Germline V lookup: CDR1 MNHEY, CDR2 SVGAGI. The CDR3 reads CASSYWSSGSYEQYF. Here the CDR3 DNA reads TGTGCCAGCAGTTACTGGAGTAGCGGGAGCTACGAGCAGTACTTC.

The chain links TRBV28 to TRBJ2-1; 8 bases align to TRBD2. Germline CDR1 is MDHEN and CDR2 is SYDVKM. This CDR3 has 19 residues. The ends lost 5 bases at V and 3 bases at J; junction bases unmatched: 18. The DNA for the CDR3 is TGTGCCAGCAGTACCCCAACGCTTGCGGGAGGCCGCATCTACAATGAGCAGTTCTTC. It translates to CASSTPTLAGGRIYNEQFF.

The V and J genes are TRBV21-1 and TRBJ2-3; TRBD2 is the table's D call and was not checked against the DNA. TRBV21-1 is a documented pseudogene. This CDR3 region has 15 residues. The CDR3 is CASSPGASGSDTQYF. The CDR3, as DNA: TGTGCCAGCAGCCCTGGGGCTAGCGGGTCAGATACGCAGTATTTT.